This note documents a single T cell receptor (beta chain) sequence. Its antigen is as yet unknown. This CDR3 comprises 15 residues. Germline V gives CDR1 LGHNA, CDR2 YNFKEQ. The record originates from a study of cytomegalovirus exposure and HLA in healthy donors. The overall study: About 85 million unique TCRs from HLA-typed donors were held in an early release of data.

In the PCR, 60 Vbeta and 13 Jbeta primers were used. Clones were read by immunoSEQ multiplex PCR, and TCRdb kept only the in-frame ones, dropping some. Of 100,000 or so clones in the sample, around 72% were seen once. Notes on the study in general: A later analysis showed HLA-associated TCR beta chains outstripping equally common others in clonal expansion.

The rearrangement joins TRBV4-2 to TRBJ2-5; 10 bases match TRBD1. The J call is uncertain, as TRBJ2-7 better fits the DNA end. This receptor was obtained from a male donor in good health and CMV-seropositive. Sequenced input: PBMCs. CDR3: CASSQGDRGSYEQYF. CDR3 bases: TGTGCCAGCAGCCAAGGGGACAGGGGATCCTACGAGCAGTACTTC.